This entry concerns a single T cell receptor beta chain. Its target is not known. These gene names are mouse names. TCR sequencing used cDNA made by reverse transcription of extracted RNA. Some clones are missing from TCRdb's copy, which holds only in-frame ones; the method was immunoSEQ multiplex PCR. The data show about 110,000 clones, with none appearing a single time. This sample is part of a study of CD8+ T cells in alopecia areata. On the study more broadly: Recipient mice, roughly 7-11-week-old female C3H/HeJ animals, received skin from approximately 6-13-month-old C3H/HeJ graft donors with spontaneous alopecia.

Notes on the study in general: Sequence data from scalp samples additionally include resident alphabeta T cells of normal skin. Higher clonality and more expanded CD8+ clones appeared in lesional than normal scalp. Unlike in mice, where it was clearer, TCR sharing across patients was less clear, possibly HLA-related.

The receptor was derived from a C3H/HeJ mouse with alopecia areata. Mice of this strain are of MHC haplotype H2-k. Material for sequencing was lesional skin.

CDR3: CTFRTGGNYAEQFF. Incomplete CDR3 DNA: TGCACCTTCCGGACAGGGGGCAACTATGCT. The chain is built from TRBV1 and TRBJ2-1; 11 bases agree with TRBD1. The CDR3 is cut off 4 residues early in the read; its end comes from the germline J gene. The J segment lost 1 base and the V segment lost 10 bases, leaving 3 bases of the junction unmatched. The CDR3 covers 14 residues. The germline gives CDR1 NSQYPW, CDR2 LRSPGD (reference sequence).